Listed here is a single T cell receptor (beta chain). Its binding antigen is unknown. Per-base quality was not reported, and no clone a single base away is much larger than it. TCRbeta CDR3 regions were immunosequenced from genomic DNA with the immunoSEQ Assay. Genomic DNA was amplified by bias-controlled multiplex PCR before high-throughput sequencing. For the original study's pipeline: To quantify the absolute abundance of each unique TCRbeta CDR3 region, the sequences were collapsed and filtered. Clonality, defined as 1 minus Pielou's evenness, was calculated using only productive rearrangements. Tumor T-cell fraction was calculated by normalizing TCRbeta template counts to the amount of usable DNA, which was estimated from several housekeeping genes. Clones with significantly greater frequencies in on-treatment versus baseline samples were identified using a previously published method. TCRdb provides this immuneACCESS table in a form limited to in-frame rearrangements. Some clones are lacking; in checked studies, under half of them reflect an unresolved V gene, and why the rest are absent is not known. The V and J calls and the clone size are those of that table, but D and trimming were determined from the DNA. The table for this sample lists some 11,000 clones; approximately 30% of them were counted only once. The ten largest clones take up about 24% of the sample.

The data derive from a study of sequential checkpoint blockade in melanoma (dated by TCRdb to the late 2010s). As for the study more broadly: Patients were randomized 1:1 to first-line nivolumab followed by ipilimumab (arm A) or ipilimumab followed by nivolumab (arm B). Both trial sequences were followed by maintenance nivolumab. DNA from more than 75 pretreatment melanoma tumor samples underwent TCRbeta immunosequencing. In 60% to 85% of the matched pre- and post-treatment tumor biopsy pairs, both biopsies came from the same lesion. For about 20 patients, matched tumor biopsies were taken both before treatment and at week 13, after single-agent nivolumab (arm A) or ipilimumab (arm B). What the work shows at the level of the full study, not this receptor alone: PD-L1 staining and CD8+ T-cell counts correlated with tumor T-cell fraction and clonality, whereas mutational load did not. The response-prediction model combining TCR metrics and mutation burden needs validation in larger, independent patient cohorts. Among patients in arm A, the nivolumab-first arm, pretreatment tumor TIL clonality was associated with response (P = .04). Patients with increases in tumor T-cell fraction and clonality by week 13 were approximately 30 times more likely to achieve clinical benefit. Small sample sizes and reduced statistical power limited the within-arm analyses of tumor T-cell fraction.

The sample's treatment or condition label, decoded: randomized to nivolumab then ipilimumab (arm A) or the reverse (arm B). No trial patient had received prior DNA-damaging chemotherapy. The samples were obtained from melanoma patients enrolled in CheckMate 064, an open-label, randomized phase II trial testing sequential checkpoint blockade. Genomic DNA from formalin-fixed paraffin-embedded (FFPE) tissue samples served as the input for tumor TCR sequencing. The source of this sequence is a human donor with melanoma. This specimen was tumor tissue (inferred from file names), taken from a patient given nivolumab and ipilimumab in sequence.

The CDR3 protein is CAIRMGTSGGYIDEQYF. The base sequence is TGTGCCATCAGGATGGGGACTAGCGGGGGGTATATTGACGAGCAGTACTTC. The V and J genes are TRBV10-3 and TRBJ2-7; 15 middle bases align to TRBD2. Including cysteine and phenylalanine, the CDR3 has 17 amino acids. Here the CDR3 DNA is all that survives: 51 bases in frame from base 1. Reading the germline V gene gives CDR1 ENHRY and CDR2 SYGVKD. Trimming removed 6 bases from V and 5 bases from J; the gene matches leave 11 bases unexplained.